This T cell receptor beta chain derives from a study of cytomegalovirus exposure and HLA in healthy donors. Turning to the study itself: For the approximately 400 genotyped donors, 81% fell within the Caucasian-associated ancestry cluster.

V lost 6 bases and J 4 bases, leaving 12 bases between the germline ends. This CDR3 is 13 amino acids long. CDR1 MDHEN and CDR2 SYDVKM come from the germline V gene. Nominal health characterized the donors when sampled, though unrecorded immune exposures were likely. In regard to this clone: Its antigen is as yet unknown.

General observations from the study: Roughly uniform sequencing depth across donors was assumed, possibly incorrectly. About 87% or about 30% of the time was how often most TCR beta V segments were productive, according to an earlier analysis.

A multiplex PCR was run with 60 Vbeta primers and 13 Jbeta primers. Sequenced by immunoSEQ multiplex PCR; TCRdb stores in-frame clones only, minus some. The table includes roughly 230,000 clones, around 90% detected once. V and J are TRBV28 and TRBJ1-2; D call uncertain. The clonotype originates from a girl aged 2 to 9 in good health and CMV-seronegative. Sequencing used PBMCs. CDR3 protein: CASRRGPIYGYTF. The CDR3 nucleotides read TGTGCCAGCAGACGAGGGCCTATCTATGGCTACACCTTC.